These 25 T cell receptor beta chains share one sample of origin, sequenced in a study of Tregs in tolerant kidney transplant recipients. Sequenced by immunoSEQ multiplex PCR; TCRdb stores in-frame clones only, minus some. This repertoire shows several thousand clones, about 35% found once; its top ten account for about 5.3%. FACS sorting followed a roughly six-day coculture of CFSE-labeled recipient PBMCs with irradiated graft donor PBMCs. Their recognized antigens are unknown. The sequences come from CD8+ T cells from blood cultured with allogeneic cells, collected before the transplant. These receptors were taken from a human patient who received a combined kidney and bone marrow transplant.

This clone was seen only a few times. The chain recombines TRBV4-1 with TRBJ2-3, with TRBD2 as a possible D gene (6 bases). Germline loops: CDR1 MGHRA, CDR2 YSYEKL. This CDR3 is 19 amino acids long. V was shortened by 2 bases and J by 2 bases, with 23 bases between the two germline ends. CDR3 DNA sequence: TGCGCCAGCAGCCAATCCCCGGGGGACCCCAATGTTGACACAGATACGCAGTATTTT. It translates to CASSQSPGDPNVDTDTQYF.

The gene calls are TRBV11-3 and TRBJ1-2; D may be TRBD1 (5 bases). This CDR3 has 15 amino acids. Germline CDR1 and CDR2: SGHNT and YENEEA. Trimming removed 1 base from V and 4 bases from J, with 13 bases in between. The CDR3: CASSLGPGWAYGYTF. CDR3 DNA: TGTGCCAGCAGCTTAGGGCCAGGGTGGGCCTATGGCTACACCTTC.

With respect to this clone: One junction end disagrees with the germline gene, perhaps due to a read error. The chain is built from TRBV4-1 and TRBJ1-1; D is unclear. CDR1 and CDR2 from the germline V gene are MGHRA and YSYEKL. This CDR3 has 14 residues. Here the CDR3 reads CASSQAERMEEAFF. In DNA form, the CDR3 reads TGTGCCAGCAGCCAAGCGGAGAGGATGGAAGAAGCTTTCTTT.

The CDR3 sequence: CASSLGTGFGYTF. CDR3 bases: TGTGCCAGCAGTTTGGGAACAGGGTTTGGCTACACCTTC. The chain has TRBV27 and TRBJ1-2, with a possible D match to TRBD1 (6 bases). The V and J ends lost 3 bases and 7 bases respectively, with 12 bases between them. The CDR3 loop spans 13 amino acids. Per germline, CDR1 MNHEY and CDR2 SMNVEV (reference sequence).

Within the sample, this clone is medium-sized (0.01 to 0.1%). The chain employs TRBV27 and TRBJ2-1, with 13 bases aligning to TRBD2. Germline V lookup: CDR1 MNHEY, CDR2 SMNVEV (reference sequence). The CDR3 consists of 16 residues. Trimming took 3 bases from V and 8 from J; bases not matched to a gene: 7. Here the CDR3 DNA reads TGTGCCAGCAGTTTGATACTAGCGGGAGGGCCACATGAGCAGTTCTTC. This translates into CASSLILAGGPHEQFF.

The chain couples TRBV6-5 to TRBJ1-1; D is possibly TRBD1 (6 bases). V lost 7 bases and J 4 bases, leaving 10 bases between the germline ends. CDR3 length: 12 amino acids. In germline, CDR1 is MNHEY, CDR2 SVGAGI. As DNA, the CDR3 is TGTGCCAGCACCTTAGGGGGCACTGAAGCTTTCTTT. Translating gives CASTLGGTEAFF.

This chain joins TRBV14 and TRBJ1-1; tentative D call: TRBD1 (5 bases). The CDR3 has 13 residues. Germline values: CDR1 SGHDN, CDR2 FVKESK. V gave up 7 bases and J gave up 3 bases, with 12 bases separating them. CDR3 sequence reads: CASKGEGYTEAFF. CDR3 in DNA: TGTGCCAGCAAAGGGGAGGGGTACACTGAAGCTTTCTTT.

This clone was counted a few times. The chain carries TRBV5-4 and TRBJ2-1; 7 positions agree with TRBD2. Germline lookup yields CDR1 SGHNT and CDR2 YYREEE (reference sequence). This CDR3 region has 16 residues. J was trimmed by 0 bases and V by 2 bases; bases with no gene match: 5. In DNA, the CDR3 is TGTGCCAGCAGCTTTCTAGCGGATAGCTCCTACAATGAGCAGTTCTTC. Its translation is CASSFLADSSYNEQFF. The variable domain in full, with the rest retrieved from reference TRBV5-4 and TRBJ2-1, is ETGVTQSPTHLIKTRGQQVTLRCSSQSGHNTVSWYQQALGQGPQFIFQYYREEENGRGNFPPRFSGLQFPNYSSELNVNALELDDSALYLCASSFLADSSYNEQFFGPGTRLTVL.

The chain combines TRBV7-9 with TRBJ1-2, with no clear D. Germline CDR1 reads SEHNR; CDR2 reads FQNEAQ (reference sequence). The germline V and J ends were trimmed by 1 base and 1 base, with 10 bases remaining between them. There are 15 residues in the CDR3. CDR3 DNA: TGTGCCAGCAGCTTAGGCGCGGGATTTAACTATGGCTACACCTTC. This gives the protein CASSLGAGFNYGYTF.

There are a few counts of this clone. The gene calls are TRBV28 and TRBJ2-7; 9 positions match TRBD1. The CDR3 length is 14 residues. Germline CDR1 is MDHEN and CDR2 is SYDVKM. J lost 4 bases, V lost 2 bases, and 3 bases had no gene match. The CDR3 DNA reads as TGTGCCAGCAGTTTACCGGGACAGGGATACGAGCAGTACTTC. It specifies CASSLPGQGYEQYF.

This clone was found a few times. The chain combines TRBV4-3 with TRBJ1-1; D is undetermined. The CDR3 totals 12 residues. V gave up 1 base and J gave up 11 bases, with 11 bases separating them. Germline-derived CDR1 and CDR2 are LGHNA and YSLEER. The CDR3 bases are TGCGCCAGCAGCCAAGTAGGAGGAAGGGCTTTCTTT. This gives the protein CASSQVGGRAFF.

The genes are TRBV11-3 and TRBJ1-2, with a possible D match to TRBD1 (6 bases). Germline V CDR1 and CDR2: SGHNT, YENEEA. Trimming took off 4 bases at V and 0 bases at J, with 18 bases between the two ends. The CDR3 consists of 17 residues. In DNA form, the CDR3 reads TGTGCCAGCAGCTCCACAGGGTTACAAACTACTAACTATGGCTACACCTTC. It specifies CASSSTGLQTTNYGYTF.

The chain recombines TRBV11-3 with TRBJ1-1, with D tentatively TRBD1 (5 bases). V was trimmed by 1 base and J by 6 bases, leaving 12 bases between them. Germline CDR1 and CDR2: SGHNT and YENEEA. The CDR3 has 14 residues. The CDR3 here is CASSLVGGLAEAFF. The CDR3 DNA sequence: TGTGCCAGCAGCTTAGTGGGGGGTTTGGCTGAAGCTTTCTTT.

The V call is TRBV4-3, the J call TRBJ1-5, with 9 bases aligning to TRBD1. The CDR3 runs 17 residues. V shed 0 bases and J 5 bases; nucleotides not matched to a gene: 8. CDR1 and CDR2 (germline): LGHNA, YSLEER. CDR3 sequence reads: CASSQDRNTGGYQPQHF. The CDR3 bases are TGCGCCAGCAGCCAAGATCGAAACACAGGGGGCTATCAGCCCCAGCATTTT.

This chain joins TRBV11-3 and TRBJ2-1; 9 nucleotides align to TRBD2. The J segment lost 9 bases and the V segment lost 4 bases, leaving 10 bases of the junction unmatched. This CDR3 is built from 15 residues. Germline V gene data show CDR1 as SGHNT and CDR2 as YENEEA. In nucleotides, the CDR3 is TGTGCCAGCAGCTCCATCCTAGCGGGGATGGGTGAGCAGTTCTTC. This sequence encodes CASSSILAGMGEQFF.

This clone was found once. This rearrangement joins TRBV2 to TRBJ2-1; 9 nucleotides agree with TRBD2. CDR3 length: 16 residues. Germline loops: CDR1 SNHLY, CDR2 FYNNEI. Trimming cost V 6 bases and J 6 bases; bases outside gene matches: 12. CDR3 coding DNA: TGTGCCAGCAGCGCGATCCTAGCGGGGTCATCCAATGAGCAGTTCTTC. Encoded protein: CASSAILAGSSNEQFF.

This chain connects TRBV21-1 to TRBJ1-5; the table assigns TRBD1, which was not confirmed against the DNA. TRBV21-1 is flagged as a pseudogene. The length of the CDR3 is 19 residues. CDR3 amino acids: CASSNPVPRQGPSNQPQHF. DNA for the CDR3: TGTGCCAGCAGCAACCCTGTACCGAGACAGGGCCCTTCGAATCAGCCCCAGCATTTT.

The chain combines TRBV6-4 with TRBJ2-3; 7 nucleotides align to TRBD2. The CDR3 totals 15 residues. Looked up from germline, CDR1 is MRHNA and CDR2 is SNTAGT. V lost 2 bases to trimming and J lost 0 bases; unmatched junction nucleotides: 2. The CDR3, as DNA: TGTGCCAGCAGTGACGGGAGGGCTAGCACAGATACGCAGTATTTT. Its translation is CASSDGRASTDTQYF.

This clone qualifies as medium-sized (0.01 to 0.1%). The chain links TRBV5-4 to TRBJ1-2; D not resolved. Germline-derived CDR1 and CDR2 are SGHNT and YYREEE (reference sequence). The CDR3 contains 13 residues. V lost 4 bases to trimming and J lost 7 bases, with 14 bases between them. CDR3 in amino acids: CASSPEEEPGYTF. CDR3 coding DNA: TGTGCCAGCAGCCCGGAGGAGGAACCTGGCTACACCTTC.

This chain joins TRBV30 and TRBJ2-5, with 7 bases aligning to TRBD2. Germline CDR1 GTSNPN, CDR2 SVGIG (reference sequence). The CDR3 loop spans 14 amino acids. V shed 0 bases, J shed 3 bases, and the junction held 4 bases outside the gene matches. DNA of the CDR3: TGTGCCTGGAGTGTATGGGACTATGAAGAGACCCAGTACTTC. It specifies CAWSVWDYEETQYF.

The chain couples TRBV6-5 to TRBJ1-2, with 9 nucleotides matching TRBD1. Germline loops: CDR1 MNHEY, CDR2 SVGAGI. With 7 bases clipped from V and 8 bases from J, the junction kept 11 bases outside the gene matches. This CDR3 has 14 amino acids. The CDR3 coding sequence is TGTGCCAGCAAAAACAGGGGGCGCCCCTTCGGCTACACCTTC. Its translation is CASKNRGRPFGYTF.

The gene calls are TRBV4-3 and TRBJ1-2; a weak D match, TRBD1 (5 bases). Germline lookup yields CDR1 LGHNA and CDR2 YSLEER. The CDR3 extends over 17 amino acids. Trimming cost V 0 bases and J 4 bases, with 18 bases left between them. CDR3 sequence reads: CASSQDKLGGASYGYTF. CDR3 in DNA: TGCGCCAGCAGCCAAGATAAGTTGGGGGGAGCATCCTATGGCTACACCTTC.

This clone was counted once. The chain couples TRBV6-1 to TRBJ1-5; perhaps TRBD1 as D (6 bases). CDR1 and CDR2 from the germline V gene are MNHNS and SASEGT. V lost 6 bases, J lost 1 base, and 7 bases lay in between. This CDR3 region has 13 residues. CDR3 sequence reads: CASRDRSNQPQHF. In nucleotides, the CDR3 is TGTGCCAGCAGAGACAGGAGCAATCAGCCCCAGCATTTT.

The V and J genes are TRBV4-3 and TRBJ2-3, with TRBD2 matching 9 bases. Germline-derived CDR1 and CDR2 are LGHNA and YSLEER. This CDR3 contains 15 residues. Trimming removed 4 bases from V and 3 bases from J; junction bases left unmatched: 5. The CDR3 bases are TGCGCCAGCAGCCGAGGACTAGCGTGGACAGATACGCAGTATTTT. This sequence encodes CASSRGLAWTDTQYF.

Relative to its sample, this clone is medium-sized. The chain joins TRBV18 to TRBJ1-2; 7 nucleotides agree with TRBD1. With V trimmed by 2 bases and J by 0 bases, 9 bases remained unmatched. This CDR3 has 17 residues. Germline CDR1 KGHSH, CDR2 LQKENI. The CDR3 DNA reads TGTGCCAGCTCACCAACATTCGGACAGGAAGCTAACTATGGCTACACCTTC. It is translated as CASSPTFGQEANYGYTF.